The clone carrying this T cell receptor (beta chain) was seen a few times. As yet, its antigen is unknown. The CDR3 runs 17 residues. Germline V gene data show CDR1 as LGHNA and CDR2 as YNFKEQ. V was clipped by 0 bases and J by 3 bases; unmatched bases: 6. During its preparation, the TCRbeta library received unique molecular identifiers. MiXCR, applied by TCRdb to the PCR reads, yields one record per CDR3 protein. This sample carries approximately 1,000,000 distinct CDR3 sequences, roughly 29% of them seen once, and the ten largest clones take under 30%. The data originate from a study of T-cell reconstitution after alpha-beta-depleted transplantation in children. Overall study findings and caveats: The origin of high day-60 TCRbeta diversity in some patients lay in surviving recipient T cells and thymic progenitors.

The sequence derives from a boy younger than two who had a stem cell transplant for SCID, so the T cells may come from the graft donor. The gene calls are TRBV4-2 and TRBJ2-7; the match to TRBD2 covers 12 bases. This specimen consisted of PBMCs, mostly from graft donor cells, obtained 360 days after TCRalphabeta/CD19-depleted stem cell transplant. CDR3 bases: TGTGCCAGCAGCCAAGATGATGGACTAGCGGGGCTCTACGAGCAGTACTTC. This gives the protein CASSQDDGLAGLYEQYF.